These 14 T cell receptor beta chains came from one sample sequenced in a study of T cell responses to AZD1222 COVID-19 vaccine. The assay was immunoSEQ multiplex PCR, and TCRdb's table has in-frame clones only and misses some. This table holds about 86,000 clones, 70% to 85% found once. This sample comprised peripheral blood, obtained on day 0 of AZD1222 vaccination. Receptor source: an adult in good health.

The chain uses TRBV28 and TRBJ2-4; tentatively, D is TRBD1 (7 bases). This CDR3 contains 14 residues. The V gene's germline CDR1 is MDHEN and CDR2 SYDVKM. The ends were cut back, 6 bases at V and 7 bases at J, with 16 bases in the middle. CDR3 DNA sequence: TGTGCCAGCAGCGTACAGGGGAGGAATAACATTCAGTACTTC. Translation: CASSVQGRNNIQYF.

This clone has a handful of counts. The V gene is TRBV20-1, the J gene TRBJ2-7; perhaps D is TRBD1 or TRBD2 (5 bases each). V was trimmed by 3 bases and J by 5 bases, leaving 17 bases between them. The germline gives CDR1 DFQATT, CDR2 SNEGSKA (reference sequence). This CDR3 has 14 amino acids. The CDR3 DNA reads as TGCAGTGCTAGTACCTCCCTGGGGGTCGACGAGCAGTACTTC. This encodes CSASTSLGVDEQYF.

A few counts support this clone. The chain is built from TRBV10-1 and TRBJ2-1, with TRBD2 as a possible D gene (6 bases). The CDR3 is 15 amino acids. Germline values: CDR1 WNHNN, CDR2 SYGVQD (reference sequence). V lost 5 bases and J lost 5, with 16 bases in between. CDR3 sequence: CASSRGGGRNNEQFF. The CDR3 coding sequence is TGCGCCAGCAGTCGTGGGGGAGGACGAAACAATGAGCAGTTCTTC.

The genes are TRBV7-2 and TRBJ1-4; the D is unclear. Germline CDR1 reads SGHTA; CDR2 reads FQGNSA. This CDR3 comprises 15 residues. The V end was cut by 5 bases, the J end by 0 bases, with 10 bases between. This CDR3 is CASSEASATNEKLFF. The CDR3 region has the DNA TGTGCCAGCAGCGAGGCTTCTGCAACTAATGAAAAACTGTTTTTT.

The genes are TRBV28 and TRBJ1-5; TRBD1 matches at 7 bases. This CDR3 spans 14 amino acids. Trimming took 5 bases from V and 5 from J; bases not matched to a gene: 6. Germline CDR1 is MDHEN and CDR2 is SYDVKM. CDR3 loop: CASSRQGGHQPQHF. In DNA, the CDR3 is TGTGCCAGCAGTCGACAGGGTGGGCATCAGCCCCAGCATTTT.

The V call is TRBV4-3, the J call TRBJ2-5, with unresolved D. Germline V lookup: CDR1 LGHNA, CDR2 YSLEER. V was clipped by 0 bases and J by 0 bases, with 11 bases between them. This CDR3 spans 16 amino acids. The CDR3 here is CASSQDLGQYQETQYF. In DNA form, the CDR3 reads TGCGCCAGCAGCCAAGATCTAGGGCAGTACCAAGAGACCCAGTACTTC.

The genes are TRBV5-1 and TRBJ2-7; D ambiguous. Trimming pared 0 bases from V and 6 bases from J, leaving 4 bases between. CDR3 length equals 11 residues. The germline CDR1 and CDR2 sequences are SGHRS and YFSETQ. For the CDR3, the DNA is TGCGCCAGCAGCTTGGACACCGAGCAGTACTTC. It codes for CASSLDTEQYF.

The DNA for the CDR3 is TGTGCCAGCAGTTCCCGGACAGTCTCCTACGAGCAGTACTTC. This gives the protein CASSSRTVSYEQYF. The chain is built from TRBV27 and TRBJ2-7; tentative D call: TRBD1 (6 bases). CDR1 and CDR2 from the germline V gene are MNHEY and SMNVEV (reference sequence). Trimming took 4 bases from V and 0 from J, leaving 10 bases between them. This CDR3 contains 14 residues.

CDR3 nucleotide sequence: TGTGCCATCAGAGTACAGGGCCCGAACACTGAAGCTTTCTTT. Translating gives CAIRVQGPNTEAFF. This chain connects TRBV10-3 to TRBJ1-1, with D perhaps matching TRBD1 (6 bases). V was shortened by 6 bases and J by 1 base, with 12 bases between the two germline ends. The germline gives CDR1 ENHRY, CDR2 SYGVKD. This CDR3 comprises 14 residues.

This chain's CDR3 is CASSFRQGETQYF. CDR3 DNA: TGTGCCAGCAGCTTTAGACAGGGAGAGACCCAGTACTTC. V usage is TRBV7-2 and J usage is TRBJ2-5; TRBD1 matches 7 bases. CDR3 size: 13 residues. Germline V lookup: CDR1 SGHTA, CDR2 FQGNSA. J gave up 4 bases and V 3 bases, and 2 bases lay outside the gene matches.

V usage is TRBV7-8 and J usage is TRBJ2-2; D may correspond to TRBD1 or TRBD2 (7 bases each). This CDR3 contains 16 residues. The V gene's germline CDR1 is SGHVS and CDR2 FQNEAQ. V lost 6 bases, J lost 3 bases, and 17 bases lay in between. CDR3: CASRLSGTVYTGELFF. Here the CDR3 DNA reads TGTGCCAGCAGATTGAGCGGGACAGTTTACACCGGGGAGCTGTTTTTT.

In DNA, the CDR3 is TGTGCCAGCAGGTTTCTTCCGAACACTGAAGCTTTCTTT. This encodes CASRFLPNTEAFF. V gene TRBV6-5 combines with J gene TRBJ1-1, with D unclear. V was pared by 6 bases and J by 1 base, with 9 bases between. The length of the CDR3 is 13 residues. Germline V lookup: CDR1 MNHEY, CDR2 SVGAGI.

The chain links TRBV6-2 or TRBV6-3 to TRBJ2-7; D gene uncertain. V was cut by 5 bases and J by 3 bases, with 17 bases left in between. Germline CDR1 reads MNHEY; CDR2 reads SVGEGT. This CDR3 has 15 amino acids. DNA for the CDR3: TGTGCCAGCAGTCAACCAGCCAGGCTTCTCTACGAGCAGTACTTC. As protein: CASSQPARLLYEQYF.

This chain connects TRBV10-3 to TRBJ1-5, with 10 bases that match TRBD1. Germline V CDR1 and CDR2: ENHRY, SYGVKD. The CDR3 extends over 14 amino acids. The J segment lost 6 bases and the V segment lost 2 bases, leaving 1 base of the junction unmatched. The CDR3 region has the DNA TGTGCCATCAGTGAGCGGACAGGGGGTCAGCCCCAGCATTTT. Its translation is CAISERTGGQPQHF.